This entry lists 27 T cell receptor beta chains sequenced from one sample in a study of STAT3 mutations in large granular lymphocyte leukemia. Here immunoSEQ multiplex PCR was the method, and the copy in TCRdb shows in-frame clones only, minus some. The table lists 25,000 to 30,000 clones, about 80% of them singletons, with around 30% in the top ten. Study-level results: In T-cell large granular lymphocyte leukemia, about half of patients showed multiple immunodominant subclonotypes.

Their antigen targets remain unknown. Sequencing used peripheral blood mononuclear cells. Source of these receptors: a woman in her fifties or sixties with T-cell large granular lymphocyte leukemia. Some clones in this sample may be carry-over from other donors' samples.

The genes are TRBV27 and TRBJ2-7; weak D call: TRBD2 (6 bases). The V gene lost 2 bases and the J gene lost 1 base, with 12 bases spanning the gap. The CDR3 spans 15 residues. Germline CDR1 is MNHEY and CDR2 is SMNVEV (reference sequence). CDR3 coding DNA: TGTGCCAGCAGTTTACGGGCGGGACCGTCCTACGAGCAGTACTTC. Translation gives CASSLRAGPSYEQYF.

V gene TRBV5-1 combines with J gene TRBJ1-1; TRBD1 aligns across 7 bases. The CDR3 totals 15 residues. V lost 0 bases, J lost 8 bases, and 10 bases stayed unmatched. Germline lookup yields CDR1 SGHRS and CDR2 YFSETQ. CDR3 in amino acids: CASSLDIGGTLEAFF. CDR3 in DNA: TGCGCCAGCAGCTTGGACATAGGGGGCACCCTAGAAGCTTTCTTT.

The J gene is TRBJ2-7, the V gene TRBV6-5, with 9 bases lining up with TRBD1. The CDR3 is made up of 14 amino acids. In germline, CDR1 is MNHEY, CDR2 SVGAGI. With 6 bases clipped from V and 1 base from J, the junction kept 4 bases outside the gene matches. CDR3 DNA: TGTGCCAGCAGCCCCGGGACAGGGTCCTACGAGCAGTACTTC. Amino acids: CASSPGTGSYEQYF.

The rearrangement uses TRBV6-5 and TRBJ2-7; D gene uncertain. CDR1 and CDR2 (germline): MNHEY, SVGAGI. With 0 bases removed from V and 2 bases from J, the gap between germline ends came to 14 bases. The length of the CDR3 is 16 residues. The CDR3 spells CASSYSIGHQAYEQYF. CDR3 nucleotide sequence: TGTGCCAGCAGTTACTCGATAGGGCACCAGGCCTACGAGCAGTACTTC.

The V gene is TRBV27, the J gene TRBJ2-1; TRBD2 aligns across 12 bases. Germline CDR1 is MNHEY and CDR2 is SMNVEV (reference sequence). The V gene end was trimmed by 6 bases and the J gene end by 5 bases; junction bases not matched to a gene: 2. The CDR3 length is 14 residues. CDR3 in DNA: TGTGCCAGCAGGCTAGCGGGAGGGAACAATGAGCAGTTCTTC. Translated, it gives CASRLAGGNNEQFF.

The rearrangement links TRBV4-1 to TRBJ1-5; tentatively, D is TRBD1 (5 bases). The V gene's germline CDR1 is MGHRA and CDR2 YSYEKL. The CDR3 runs to 16 residues. Trimming stripped 0 bases from V and 0 bases from J, with 9 bases between. CDR3 DNA: TGCGCCAGCAGCCAAGAGGGGCCCCCTAGCAATCAGCCCCAGCATTTT. The encoded protein is CASSQEGPPSNQPQHF.

By share, this clone ranks as medium-sized. The chain uses TRBV18 and TRBJ2-1, with D perhaps being TRBD1 or TRBD2 (5 bases each). The germline gives CDR1 KGHSH, CDR2 LQKENI. Trimming left V 2 bases short and J 0 bases short, with 17 bases between. This CDR3 contains 18 residues. CDR3 bases: TGTGCCAGCTCACCAGCAGGGTCGGGTACTAGCTCCTACAATGAGCAGTTCTTC. This codes for CASSPAGSGTSSYNEQFF.

The genes are TRBV5-1 and TRBJ2-1; D might be TRBD2 (7 bases). V lost 1 base and J 6 bases, leaving 11 bases between the germline ends. This CDR3 is built from 14 residues. Germline loops: CDR1 SGHRS, CDR2 YFSETQ. Written as DNA, the CDR3 is TGCGCCAGCAGCTTGAGGGGGGGAAGCAATGAGCAGTTCTTC. Translation: CASSLRGGSNEQFF.

In this sample, this clone turned up once. The rearrangement links TRBV18 to TRBJ2-2; the D gene is possibly TRBD2 (5 bases). The CDR3 runs 16 residues. Germline V CDR1 and CDR2: KGHSH, LQKENI. Trimming cost V 2 bases and J 3 bases, with 13 bases left between them. The CDR3 coding sequence is TGTGCCAGCTCACCAATAACTAGATCGGACACCGGGGAGCTGTTTTTT. Amino acid sequence: CASSPITRSDTGELFF.

This clone was recorded a few times. J is TRBJ2-3 and V is TRBV25-1, with 9 nucleotides matching TRBD2. V was clipped by 9 bases and J by 5 bases; unmatched bases: 12. The CDR3 runs 15 residues. Germline V lookup: CDR1 MGHDK, CDR2 SYGVNS. The CDR3 bases are TGTGCCAGTGAAGGGCCTAGCGGGGCCGAAGATACGCAGTATTTT. Its translation: CASEGPSGAEDTQYF.

The chain is built from TRBV18 and TRBJ1-2; D perhaps matches TRBD1 (6 bases). V was trimmed by 1 base and J by 4 bases, leaving 13 bases between them. Germline loops: CDR1 KGHSH, CDR2 LQKENI. The CDR3 runs to 15 residues. CDR3 coding DNA: TGTGCCAGCTCACCACAGCCAGGGGTCGGCTATGGCTACACCTTC. Protein: CASSPQPGVGYGYTF.

The chain joins TRBV25-1 to TRBJ1-2; 8 bases are a match to TRBD1. The CDR3 runs 13 residues. Germline V lookup: CDR1 MGHDK, CDR2 SYGVNS. Trimming removed 4 bases from V and 4 bases from J; junction bases left unmatched: 2. This chain's CDR3 is CASSGGTGYGYTF. The CDR3, as DNA: TGTGCCAGCAGTGGGGGGACAGGCTATGGCTACACCTTC.

The rearrangement uses TRBV27 and TRBJ2-1, with 7 nucleotides matching TRBD2. This CDR3 is built from 14 residues. With 8 bases clipped from V and 4 bases from J, the junction kept 8 bases outside the gene matches. Germline V gives CDR1 MNHEY, CDR2 SMNVEV (reference sequence). CDR3 region: CASGLSGAYNEQFF. The CDR3 bases are TGTGCCAGCGGGTTGAGCGGGGCATACAATGAGCAGTTCTTC.

This clone was detected a few times. This chain links TRBV28 with TRBJ2-7; 8 nucleotides match TRBD1. CDR3 size: 13 residues. V dropped 6 bases and J dropped 7; count of bases not matched to a gene: 8. CDR1 is MDHEN, CDR2 SYDVKM, per germline. This chain's CDR3 is CASRDRGRGEQYF. Here the CDR3 DNA reads TGTGCCAGCAGAGACAGGGGCAGGGGAGAGCAGTACTTC.

The chain combines TRBV18 with TRBJ1-3; no definite D call. Per germline, CDR1 KGHSH and CDR2 LQKENI. Trimming removed 2 bases from V and 1 base from J, with 15 bases in between. There are 17 residues in the CDR3. CDR3 nucleotides: TGTGCCAGCTCACCAAGTTTGGCGACTTTATCTGGAAACACCATATATTTT. The encoded protein is CASSPSLATLSGNTIYF.

This clone has only one observation. The chain is built from TRBV6-6 and TRBJ2-7, with D possibly TRBD1 on 6 matching bases. The CDR3 extends over 14 amino acids. V lost 4 bases and J lost 2, with 12 bases in between. CDR1 and CDR2 (germline): MNHNY, SVGAGI (reference sequence). The chain's CDR3 is CASSSTGSPYEQYF. Written as DNA, the CDR3 is TGTGCCAGCAGTTCGACAGGCTCCCCCTACGAGCAGTACTTC.

In nucleotides, the CDR3 is TGTGCCAGCTCACCACCACTATCCCTGTTAACAGATACGCAGTATTTT. Translation: CASSPPLSLLTDTQYF. This chain uses TRBV18 with TRBJ2-3; no clear D. V lost 0 bases, J lost 3 bases, and 13 bases lay in between. CDR3 length: 16 amino acids. Germline assignment: CDR1 KGHSH and CDR2 LQKENI.

This clone was recorded a few times. The rearrangement links TRBV28 to TRBJ2-1, with TRBD2 identical over 9 bases. The germline gives CDR1 MDHEN, CDR2 SYDVKM. The CDR3 sequence is 15 residues long. V dropped 6 bases and J dropped 7; count of bases not matched to a gene: 10. The CDR3 DNA is TGTGCCAGCAGCCTATGGGCGGGAGGGGTAAATGAGCAGTTCTTC. It specifies CASSLWAGGVNEQFF.

This clone was seen just once. The sample has other DNA sequences that encode this CDR3 too. This chain uses TRBV19 with TRBJ2-3; possibly TRBD1 or TRBD2 for D (5 bases each). The length of the CDR3 is 14 residues. The ends were cut back, 4 bases at V and 0 bases at J, with 8 bases in the middle. Germline V gives CDR1 LNHDA, CDR2 SQIVND (reference sequence). The CDR3 sequence is CASSTGPSTDTQYF. CDR3 nucleotide sequence: TGTGCCAGTAGTACGGGGCCCAGCACAGATACGCAGTATTTT.

Only a few counts were recorded for this clone. The chain recombines TRBV7-2 with TRBJ2-7; 7 bases agree with TRBD1. The trim removed 5 bases at V and 0 bases at J, leaving 7 bases unmatched. The CDR3 runs 15 residues. Germline CDR1 and CDR2: SGHTA and FQGNSA. The CDR3: CASSPGQLSSYEQYF. The CDR3 coding sequence is TGTGCCAGCAGCCCGGGACAGCTAAGCTCCTACGAGCAGTACTTC.

The chain recombines TRBV28 with TRBJ1-2, with D hard to call. The V gene lost 2 bases and the J gene lost 4 bases, with 8 bases spanning the gap. The CDR3 totals 13 residues. The germline V gene has CDR1 MDHEN and CDR2 SYDVKM. The CDR3 bases are TGTGCCAGCAGTTTAGTGCCACCCTATGGCTACACCTTC. Translation gives CASSLVPPYGYTF.

The chain couples TRBV6-5 to TRBJ1-2, with TRBD1 matching 11 bases. Trimming at V came to 0 bases and at J to 4 bases, leaving 4 bases not matched to a gene. Per germline, CDR1 MNHEY and CDR2 SVGAGI. This CDR3 is built from 16 residues. CDR3 sequence (DNA): TGTGCCAGCAGTTACTCGAGGACAGGGGGCTCCTATGGCTACACCTTC. It is translated as CASSYSRTGGSYGYTF.

The gene calls are TRBV29-1 and TRBJ2-5; D may be TRBD1 or TRBD2 (5 bases each). This CDR3 region has 13 residues. CDR1 is SQVTM, CDR2 ANQGSEA, per germline. V lost 1 base and J 5 bases, leaving 11 bases between the germline ends. The CDR3 region is CSVEGGKRETQYF. DNA for the CDR3: TGCAGCGTTGAAGGGGGGAAGAGGGAGACCCAGTACTTC.

DNA of the CDR3: TGTGCCGCTAGGGAGGGGAACTATGGCTACACCTTC. This encodes CAAREGNYGYTF. V gene TRBV19 combines with J gene TRBJ1-2, with a possible D match to TRBD1 (5 bases). V lost 11 bases and J 2 bases, leaving 12 bases between the germline ends. CDR1 and CDR2 (germline): LNHDA, SQIVND (reference sequence). This CDR3 is 12 amino acids long.

The genes are TRBV4-2 and TRBJ1-5, with TRBD1 identical over 7 bases. Germline loops: CDR1 LGHNA, CDR2 YNFKEQ. CDR3 size: 13 residues. Germline trimming cut 9 bases from V and 6 bases from J; bases unmatched to any gene: 8. The CDR3, as DNA: TGTGCCAGTGGACAGGCGGACGGTCAGCCCCAGCATTTT. Translated, it gives CASGQADGQPQHF.

V and J are TRBV7-2 and TRBJ1-5; D is unclear. This CDR3 has 11 amino acids. Trimming left V 5 bases short and J 7 bases short, with 6 bases between. Germline V gives CDR1 SGHTA, CDR2 FQGNSA. CDR3 sequence reads: CASSPYQPQHF. CDR3 nucleotides: TGTGCCAGCAGCCCATACCAGCCCCAGCATTTT. The full variable domain, with the rest looked up from reference TRBV7-2 and TRBJ1-5, is GAGVSQSPSNKVTEKGKDVELRCDPISGHTALYWYRQSLGQGLEFLIYFQGNSAPDKSGLPSDRFSAERTGGSVSTLTIQRTQQEDSAVYLCASSPYQPQHFGDGTRLSIL.

The V call is TRBV19, the J call TRBJ2-3; no clear D. V lost 3 bases to trimming and J lost 0 bases, with 10 bases between them. This CDR3 contains 15 residues. Germline V gene data show CDR1 as LNHDA and CDR2 as SQIVND (reference sequence). The chain's CDR3 is CASSIGVSSTDTQYF. CDR3 coding DNA: TGTGCCAGTAGTATTGGCGTCTCTAGCACAGATACGCAGTATTTT.